This T cell receptor beta chain was captured in a study of shared clonotypes between healthy human individuals. Study background: The cohort had a couple of women and three men, ages 18 to 49. Each donor contributed plates that comprised three CD4 naive, three CD4 memory, two CD8 naive and one CD8 memory.

Produced via immunoSEQ multiplex PCR; TCRdb's table is partial and in-frame only. Among about 690,000 clones listed, about 90% were seen once. V was clipped by 4 bases and J by 5 bases, with 9 bases between them. Germline V gives CDR1 MGHRA, CDR2 YSYEKL. This CDR3 is 13 amino acids long. Remarks on this clone: Its antigen is currently unknown.

Study-level findings and limits: Generation probabilities of non-shared clonotypes were lower (relative to those shared by all four donors).

The sample taken for sequencing was memory CD8+ T cells from PBMCs. Subset described: CD45RO+ cells pooled with CCR7-negative TemRA cells. The rearrangement uses TRBV4-1 and TRBJ2-1; no firm D call. This clonotype originated in a man in his late teens or twenties in good health. Some clones in this sample may be carry-over from other donors' samples. CDR3 bases: TGCGCCAGCAGCCGACATGGGGACAATGAGCAGTTCTTC. Translated, it gives CASSRHGDNEQFF.